The 22 T cell receptor beta chains below were found in one sample sequenced in a study of blood T cell repertoires in COVID-19. Here immunoSEQ multiplex PCR was the method, and the copy in TCRdb shows in-frame clones only, minus some. The data show roughly 440,000 clones, more than 70% seen once. Sequenced: peripheral blood. The receptors derive from a woman between 50 and 59 years old with COVID-19, enrolled during active disease.

DNA of the CDR3: TGTGCCAGCAGCTTAGATGGGACAGGGTTGGAGGAGCAGTTCTTC. Amino acids: CASSLDGTGLEEQFF. This chain uses TRBV13 with TRBJ2-1, with 9 bases matching TRBD1. CDR3 length: 15 amino acids. The V gene's germline CDR1 is PRHDT and CDR2 FYEKMQ (reference sequence). V lost 1 base, J lost 10 bases, and 8 bases stayed unmatched.

This clone was observed once. The rearrangement links TRBV30 to TRBJ1-3, with D hard to call. The germline V and J ends were trimmed by 5 bases and 1 base, with 18 bases remaining between them. From germline, CDR1 is GTSNPN and CDR2 SVGIG (reference sequence). There are 16 residues in the CDR3. DNA of the CDR3: TGTGCCTGGGAGAAACGACCCCGAGGGTCTGGAAACACCATATATTTT. Protein product: CAWEKRPRGSGNTIYF.

The chain employs TRBV28 and TRBJ2-1; D remains ambiguous. CDR3 size: 11 residues. V was clipped by 3 bases and J by 8 bases, with 5 bases between them. The germline gives CDR1 MDHEN, CDR2 SYDVKM. CDR3 in DNA: TGTGCCAGCAGTTTTATAGATGAGCAGTTCTTC. Protein product: CASSFIDEQFF.

The chain combines TRBV6-5 with TRBJ1-1, with 7 positions matching TRBD1. This CDR3 is built from 13 residues. Germline lookup yields CDR1 MNHEY and CDR2 SVGAGI. Losses at the gene ends were 7 bases for V and 2 bases for J; bases not matched to a gene: 4. CDR3 in amino acids: CASTWDRNTEAFF. The CDR3 DNA sequence: TGTGCCAGCACTTGGGACAGAAACACTGAAGCTTTCTTT.

The rearrangement links TRBV4-2 to TRBJ1-1, with 10 bases identical to TRBD1. The germline gives CDR1 LGHNA, CDR2 YNFKEQ. There are 18 residues in the CDR3. V dropped 2 bases and J dropped 4; count of bases not matched to a gene: 13. The CDR3 region is CASSQLPGQGFRATEAFF. CDR3 bases: TGTGCCAGCAGCCAACTACCGGGACAGGGGTTTAGGGCCACTGAAGCTTTCTTT.

J is TRBJ2-7 and V is TRBV6-5, with TRBD1 matching 8 bases. There are 13 residues in the CDR3. Looked up from germline, CDR1 is MNHEY and CDR2 is SVGAGI. The V and J ends lost 6 bases and 3 bases, in that order; junction bases with no gene match: 4. Written as DNA, the CDR3 is TGTGCCAGCAGACTAGGACAGGGCTACGAGCAGTACTTC. Translating gives CASRLGQGYEQYF.

This chain connects TRBV19 to TRBJ2-7; D possibly corresponds to TRBD1 (5 bases). Trimming took 0 bases from V and 6 from J, leaving 12 bases between them. The germline V gene has CDR1 LNHDA and CDR2 SQIVND (reference sequence). This CDR3 has 14 residues. This CDR3 reads CASSIDDSLVEQYF. DNA for the CDR3: TGTGCCAGTAGTATAGATGACAGTTTGGTCGAGCAGTACTTC.

This chain uses TRBV5-5 with TRBJ2-5; D might be TRBD2 (6 bases). There are 14 residues in the CDR3. Germline loops: CDR1 SGHKS, CDR2 YYEKEE (reference sequence). V lost 1 base to trimming and J lost 2 bases, with 9 bases between them. In nucleotides, the CDR3 is TGTGCCAGCAGCTTGTGGGGGGAGCAAGAGACCCAGTACTTC. This gives the protein CASSLWGEQETQYF.

The chain joins TRBV7-7 to TRBJ2-5; no clear D. The V and J ends lost 3 bases and 1 base respectively, with 12 bases between them. This CDR3 contains 15 residues. Germline-derived CDR1 and CDR2 are SSHAT and FNYEAQ (reference sequence). The CDR3 DNA reads as TGTGCCAGCAGCTTGGTCGGTGCCCCCCAAGAGACCCAGTACTTC. Encoded protein: CASSLVGAPQETQYF.

V is TRBV2 and J is TRBJ1-2; TRBD1 matches 9 bases. CDR1 is SNHLY, CDR2 FYNNEI, per germline. V dropped 6 bases and J dropped 7; count of bases not matched to a gene: 12. This CDR3 spans 15 amino acids. The CDR3 DNA reads TGTGCCAGCAGCGAACTCAACAGGGGGCAGGGTGGCTACACCTTC. This translates into CASSELNRGQGGYTF.

This rearrangement joins TRBV5-1 to TRBJ2-1; tentatively, D is TRBD2 (6 bases). Trimming cost V 4 bases and J 8 bases, with 16 bases left between them. Germline assignment: CDR1 SGHRS and CDR2 YFSETQ. The CDR3 runs 14 residues. The CDR3 nucleotides read TGCGCCAGCAGCACCGGGACTTTTAGCCATGAGCAGTTCTTC. Residues: CASSTGTFSHEQFF.

By sample share, this clone is medium-sized. The rearrangement uses TRBV7-2 and TRBJ1-2; TRBD1 aligns across 8 bases. Losses at the gene ends were 1 base for V and 3 bases for J; bases not matched to a gene: 10. Germline V gene lookup returns CDR1 SGHTA and CDR2 FQGNSA. This CDR3 is built from 17 residues. The CDR3 nucleotides read TGTGCCAGCAGCTTAGTAGCAGGACAGGGCGATCACTATGGCTACACCTTC. Protein sequence: CASSLVAGQGDHYGYTF.

The chain employs TRBV9 and TRBJ1-2; D might be TRBD1 (5 bases). The CDR3 is 15 amino acids. Deletions cut 1 base from V and 3 bases from J, with 13 bases between. Germline CDR1 is SGDLS and CDR2 is YYNGEE. CDR3: CASSVSPQGDYGYTF. CDR3 in DNA: TGTGCCAGCAGCGTATCCCCCCAGGGTGACTATGGCTACACCTTC.

This clone has a single count. This chain joins TRBV7-3 and TRBJ2-3; the match to TRBD2 covers 7 bases. The CDR3 is made up of 15 amino acids. V dropped 2 bases and J dropped 0; count of bases not matched to a gene: 2. CDR1 is SGHTA and CDR2 is FQGTGA in the germline V gene. The CDR3 spells CASSLLAVSTDTQYF. Here the CDR3 DNA reads TGTGCCAGCAGCTTACTAGCGGTGAGCACAGATACGCAGTATTTT.

The chain links TRBV27 to TRBJ2-2; D possibly corresponds to TRBD2 (5 bases). There are 15 residues in the CDR3. Germline V gene sequence: CDR1 MNHEY, CDR2 SMNVEV (reference sequence). V was cut by 6 bases and J by 1 base, with 12 bases left in between. Here the CDR3 DNA reads TGTGCCAGCAGCACCGGGATGCGGAACACCGGGGAGCTGTTTTTT. Amino acid sequence: CASSTGMRNTGELFF.

This sequence joins TRBV5-1 and TRBJ1-4, with 8 bases that match TRBD1. The CDR3 runs 12 residues. The V gene end was trimmed by 7 bases and the J gene end by 11 bases; junction bases not matched to a gene: 7. Per the germline V gene, CDR1 is SGHRS and CDR2 is YFSETQ. In nucleotides, the CDR3 is TGCGCCAGCGCTGGACAGGGAGGTAAACTGTTTTTT. It translates to CASAGQGGKLFF.

This clone was counted a few times. DNA of the CDR3: TGTGCCACCAGCAGAGTAGCAGGGGCCTCCTACGAGCAGTACTTC. Protein product: CATSRVAGASYEQYF. V gene TRBV15 combines with J gene TRBJ2-7, with D perhaps matching TRBD1 (6 bases). Germline CDR1 and CDR2: LNHNV and YYDKDF (reference sequence). The CDR3 has 15 amino acids. V was pared by 1 base and J by 0 bases, with 10 bases between.

This clone was found once. V usage is TRBV11-3 and J usage is TRBJ2-3; 8 nucleotides line up with TRBD1. V shed 5 bases, J shed 0 bases, and the junction held 4 bases outside the gene matches. The CDR3 contains 15 residues. Germline lookup yields CDR1 SGHNT and CDR2 YENEEA. CDR3 in DNA: TGTGCCAGCAGCCCACGGACAGGGAGCACAGATACGCAGTATTTT. This encodes CASSPRTGSTDTQYF.

This clone was seen just once. The chain links TRBV12-3 or TRBV12-4 to TRBJ1-2, with no clear D. Trimming shortened V by 6 bases and J by 7 bases, and 15 bases separated the two germline ends. The CDR3 loop spans 13 amino acids. CDR3 sequence: CASSPRGLGGYTF. The CDR3, as DNA: TGTGCCAGCAGCCCCCGCGGACTGGGTGGCTACACCTTC.

The chain recombines TRBV5-4 with TRBJ1-2, with no clear D. The CDR3 runs to 13 residues. The V end was cut by 4 bases, the J end by 2 bases, with 9 bases between. Germline values: CDR1 SGHNT, CDR2 YYREEE (reference sequence). The CDR3 nucleotides are TGTGCCAGCAGCCTCCGGGGAAACTATGGCTACACCTTC. Translated, it gives CASSLRGNYGYTF.

The chain recombines TRBV6-6 with TRBJ1-2, with 7 bases lining up with TRBD1. Germline CDR1 is MNHNY and CDR2 is SVGAGI (reference sequence). The CDR3 spans 13 residues. J was trimmed by 5 bases and V by 7 bases; bases with no gene match: 7. The CDR3 DNA sequence: TGTGCCAGCATTTCCGGGACAGCGTATGGCTACACCTTC. It codes for CASISGTAYGYTF.

V usage is TRBV28 and J usage is TRBJ1-5, with unresolved D. The CDR3 is 12 amino acids. Trimming removed 6 bases at V and 4 bases at J, with 7 bases between. Germline V gene lookup returns CDR1 MDHEN and CDR2 SYDVKM. The CDR3 sequence: CASSPTNQPQHF. The DNA of the CDR3 is TGTGCCAGCAGCCCAACTAATCAGCCCCAGCATTTT.